Below, one TCR beta chain is given with its context. This specimen comes from a study of blood T cell repertoires in COVID-19. Study-level background: Sites in the United States, Italy and Spain provided acute and convalescent COVID-19 samples. PBMCs, B-cell-depleted T cells, or T cells were the source of the cDNA or gDNA that made up the material.

Profiling relied on immunoSEQ multiplex PCR, and the TCRdb table lists in-frame clones only, not all of them. The sample has around 130,000 clones, 75% to 90% seen once; the top ten hold about 27%. The receptor comes from a man between 65 and 79 years old with active or convalescent COVID-19. Input material: peripheral blood.

Written as DNA, the CDR3 is TGTGCCAGCAGCTTGGATGGTAGCGGGACCTACAATGAGCAGTTCTTC. This codes for CASSLDGSGTYNEQFF. The rearrangement uses TRBV11-3 and TRBJ2-1, with 8 bases aligning to TRBD2. The germline gives CDR1 SGHNT, CDR2 YENEEA. V was clipped by 3 bases and J by 2 bases; unmatched bases: 6. CDR3 length: 16 amino acids.